These 10 T cell receptor beta chains were all obtained from the same sample, sequenced in a study of T cell responses to AZD1222 COVID-19 vaccine (dated by TCRdb to the early 2020s). Preparation of the library involved the immunoSEQ multiplex PCR assay. The source is immuneACCESS, and TCRdb retained only in-frame sequences with V and J called. Part of the clones is not carried over; for the studies checked, unresolved V genes explain less than half of this, and the remainder is unexplained. In all, the sample holds around 70,000 clones, and around 89% of those were seen once. The leading ten clones occupy 4.5% to 5% of the sample. The time point label corresponds to: about 28 days (+/-7) after the second vaccine dose. The treatment or condition label on this specimen signifies: meningococcal conjugate vaccine given as trial control. The sequencing used peripheral blood, collected 28 days after the second dose of the MenACWY control vaccine. Receptors originate from an adult who received the MenACWY meningococcal vaccine as a control.

The rearrangement joins TRBV23-1 to TRBJ2-7; D possibly corresponds to TRBD1 (6 bases). TRBV23-1 is annotated as an ORF whose role is uncertain. The CDR3 is 16 amino acids. Trimming took off 0 bases at V and 0 bases at J, with 12 bases between the two ends. The CDR3 reads CASSQSVTGNSYEQYF. CDR3 in DNA: TGCGCCAGCAGTCAATCGGTCACAGGGAACTCCTACGAGCAGTACTTC.

The V gene is TRBV5-1, the J gene TRBJ1-2; a possible D gene is TRBD1 (5 bases). Germline CDR1 and CDR2: SGHRS and YFSETQ. The CDR3 consists of 15 residues. V was shortened by 0 bases and J by 8 bases, with 17 bases between the two germline ends. CDR3 region: CASSLEADGTGGYTF. In nucleotides, the CDR3 is TGCGCCAGCAGCTTGGAAGCGGACGGGACCGGGGGCTACACCTTC.

This CDR3 reads CASSVIQGSFNEQFF. The CDR3 DNA is TGTGCCAGCAGCGTAATCCAGGGAAGTTTCAATGAGCAGTTCTTC. This chain connects TRBV9 to TRBJ2-1, with a weak D call TRBD1 (5 bases). Germline V CDR1 and CDR2: SGDLS, YYNGEE. This CDR3 is 15 amino acids long. The V end lost 1 base, the J end lost 6 bases, and 14 bases lay between the germline ends.

The V call is TRBV9, the J call TRBJ2-5; the D is unclear. The V gene's germline CDR1 is SGDLS and CDR2 YYNGEE. There are 17 residues in the CDR3. V shed 0 bases and J shed 3 bases, with 18 bases lying between them. The CDR3, as DNA: TGTGCCAGCAGCGTAGAGGTGGATATGCAGCCCGAAGAGACCCAGTACTTC. Encoded protein: CASSVEVDMQPEETQYF.

The chain combines TRBV5-1 with TRBJ1-1; tentatively, D is TRBD1 (5 bases). From germline, CDR1 is SGHRS and CDR2 YFSETQ. This CDR3 has 13 residues. V lost 9 bases, J lost 3 bases, and 15 bases lay in between. CDR3 DNA sequence: TGCGCCACCCGGGGGGGAAGGGACACTGAAGCTTTCTTT. It yields the protein CATRGGRDTEAFF.

V usage is TRBV5-1 and J usage is TRBJ2-2; 7 bases agree with TRBD2. CDR3 length: 15 residues. Germline V gene data show CDR1 as SGHRS and CDR2 as YFSETQ. V gave up 8 bases and J gave up 2 bases; unmatched junction bases: 9. CDR3 nucleotide sequence: TGCGCCAGTAGGCAGGAGCGGGGTAACACCGGGGAGCTGTTTTTT. Translating gives CASRQERGNTGELFF.

This clone appeared once. The chain has TRBV6-5 and TRBJ2-7; TRBD1 agrees at 8 bases. J gave up 0 bases and V 5 bases, and 6 bases lay outside the gene matches. Germline-derived CDR1 and CDR2 are MNHEY and SVGAGI. CDR3 length: 15 residues. The CDR3 coding sequence is TGTGCCAGCAGTCACGGGACAGGCTACTCCTACGAGCAGTACTTC. Protein sequence: CASSHGTGYSYEQYF.

The chain uses TRBV9 and TRBJ1-5, with D hard to call. V lost 0 bases and J 6 bases, leaving 10 bases between the germline ends. The CDR3 is made up of 14 amino acids. The germline CDR1 and CDR2 sequences are SGDLS and YYNGEE. CDR3 DNA sequence: TGTGCCAGCAGCGTAGAAGGCAGTAGTCAGCCCCAGCATTTT. Translation: CASSVEGSSQPQHF.

This clone was detected once. The genes are TRBV6-5 and TRBJ2-7, with D perhaps matching TRBD1 (7 bases). Trimming left V 7 bases short and J 0 bases short, with 16 bases between. Germline V gene sequence: CDR1 MNHEY, CDR2 SVGAGI. The CDR3 has 15 amino acids. This CDR3 is CASKPPGGSSYEQYF. CDR3 DNA: TGTGCCAGCAAACCGCCAGGGGGGTCCTCCTACGAGCAGTACTTC.

The CDR3 bases are TGTGCCAGTGCGACCGGGACAGGGGGCGAAAAACTGTTTTTT. Its translation is CASATGTGGEKLFF. This chain uses TRBV6-6 with TRBJ1-4; 12 positions match TRBD1. J was trimmed by 8 bases and V by 9 bases; bases with no gene match: 7. Per germline, CDR1 MNHNY and CDR2 SVGAGI (reference sequence). The CDR3 is 14 amino acids.